This T cell receptor (beta chain) was sequenced during a study of preoperative IRX-2 immunotherapy in early breast cancer. CDR1 MRHNA and CDR2 SNTAGT come from the germline V gene. V lost 6 bases to trimming and J lost 3 bases; unmatched junction nucleotides: 3. This CDR3 region has 14 residues. The data were produced by immunoSEQ multiplex PCR, yet TCRdb's version contains in-frame clones alone and is incomplete. The table lists about 25,000 clones, around 96% of them singletons. Sample treatment: preoperative locoregional IRX-2 cytokine immunotherapy. Samples came from a phase Ib trial of preoperative locoregional IRX-2 cytokine immunotherapy.

Sequenced here: tumor tissue, sampled after IRX-2 immunotherapy. This receptor was identified in a human donor with breast cancer. The V and J genes are TRBV6-4 and TRBJ2-3; 10 bases match TRBD2. This CDR3 is CASRAGGPTDTQYF. The CDR3 coding sequence is TGTGCCAGCAGAGCGGGGGGGCCAACAGATACGCAGTATTTT.